The clone carrying this TCR beta chain has only one observation. Its antigen is still unknown. The data originate from a study of response to subunit inactivated influenza vaccine. Study findings and constraints: It was the authors' suggestion that each seasonal influenza vaccination recruits few new T cells.

This CDR3 contains 13 residues. Germline CDR1 reads MNHNY; CDR2 reads SVGAGI (reference sequence). J gave up 5 bases and V 6 bases, and 7 bases lay outside the gene matches. MiXCR, run by TCRdb on the RT-PCR reads, gives a single entry per CDR3 protein. The sample has about 520,000 distinct CDR3 sequences; less than 30% are singletons. This receptor was taken from a man between 45 and 60 years old who received an inactivated influenza vaccine. The starting material was CD4+ T cells sorted from PBMCs, obtained about 5 days after vaccination. The chain joins TRBV6-6 to TRBJ2-7, with 7 bases lining up with TRBD1. CDR3 nucleotide sequence: TGTGCCAGCAGCTGGGACAGAAGGGACGAGCAGTACTTC. Protein: CASSWDRRDEQYF.